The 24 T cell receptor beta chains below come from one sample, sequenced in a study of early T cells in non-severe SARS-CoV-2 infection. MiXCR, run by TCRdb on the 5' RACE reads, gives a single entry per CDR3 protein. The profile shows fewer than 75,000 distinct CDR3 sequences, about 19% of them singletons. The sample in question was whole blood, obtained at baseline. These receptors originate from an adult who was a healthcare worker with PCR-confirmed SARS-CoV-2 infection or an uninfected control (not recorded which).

CDR3 in DNA: TGTGCCAGCCGCCCGGGGACAGGGGGCGTCGGCACCGGGGAGCTGTTTTTT. Amino acid sequence: CASRPGTGGVGTGELFF. The V call is TRBV12-3 or TRBV12-4, the J call TRBJ2-2; TRBD1 matches at 12 bases. Trimming at V came to 8 bases and at J to 4 bases, leaving 11 bases not matched to a gene. The CDR3 runs 17 residues.

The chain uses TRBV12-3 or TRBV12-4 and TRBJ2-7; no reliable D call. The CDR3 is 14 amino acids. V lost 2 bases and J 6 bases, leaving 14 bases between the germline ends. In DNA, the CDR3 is TGTGCCAGCAGTTTATACGGCCCAGGCTCCGAGCAGTACTTC. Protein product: CASSLYGPGSEQYF.

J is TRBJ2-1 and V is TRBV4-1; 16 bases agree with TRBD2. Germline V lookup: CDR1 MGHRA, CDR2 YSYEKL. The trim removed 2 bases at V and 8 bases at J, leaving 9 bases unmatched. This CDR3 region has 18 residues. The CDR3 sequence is CASSQYPGLAGGRDEQFF. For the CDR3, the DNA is TGCGCCAGCAGCCAATATCCGGGACTAGCGGGGGGGCGAGATGAGCAGTTCTTC.

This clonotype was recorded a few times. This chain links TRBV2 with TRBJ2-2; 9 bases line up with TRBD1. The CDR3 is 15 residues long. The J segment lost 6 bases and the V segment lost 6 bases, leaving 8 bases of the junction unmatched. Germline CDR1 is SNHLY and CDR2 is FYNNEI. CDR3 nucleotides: TGTGCCAGCAGCGTACTGACAGGGGGTGCCGGGGAGCTGTTTTTT. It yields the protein CASSVLTGGAGELFF.

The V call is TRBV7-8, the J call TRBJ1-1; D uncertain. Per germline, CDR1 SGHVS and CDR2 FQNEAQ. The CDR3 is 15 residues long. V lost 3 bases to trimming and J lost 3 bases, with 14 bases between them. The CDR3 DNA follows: TGTGCCAGCAGCTTGCGTCGGATTCGGGACACTGAAGCTTTCTTT. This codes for CASSLRRIRDTEAFF.

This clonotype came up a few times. CDR3 region: CASSLVVTGSAEAFF. The CDR3 coding sequence is TGCGCCAGCAGCTTGGTAGTGACAGGGTCTGCTGAAGCTTTCTTT. V is TRBV5-1 and J is TRBJ1-1; TRBD1 matches 7 bases. J was trimmed by 6 bases and V by 0 bases; bases with no gene match: 8. The CDR3 runs to 15 residues. CDR1 is SGHRS and CDR2 is YFSETQ in the germline V gene. The whole variable domain, filled in from reference TRBV5-1 and TRBJ1-1, reads KAGVTQTPRYLIKTRGQQVTLSCSPISGHRSVSWYQQTPGQGLQFLFEYFSETQRNKGNFPGRFSGRQFSNSRSEMNVSTLELGDSALYLCASSLVVTGSAEAFFGQGTRLTVV.

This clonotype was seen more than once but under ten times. The DNA of the CDR3 is TGTGCCTGGGACAGGGGGAGCTCCTACAATGAGCAGTTCTTC. As protein: CAWDRGSSYNEQFF. V gene TRBV30 combines with J gene TRBJ2-1; TRBD1 matches 9 bases. Germline loops: CDR1 GTSNPN, CDR2 SVGIG (reference sequence). V lost 5 bases and J lost 0; bases outside the gene matches: 2. CDR3 length: 14 amino acids.

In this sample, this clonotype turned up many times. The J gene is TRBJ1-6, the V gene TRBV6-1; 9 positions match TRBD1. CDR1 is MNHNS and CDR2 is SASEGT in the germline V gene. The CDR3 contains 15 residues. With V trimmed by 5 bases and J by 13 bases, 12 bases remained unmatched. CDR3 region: CASSSRTGAPIPLHF. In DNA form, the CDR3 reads TGTGCCAGCAGTTCTCGGACAGGGGCTCCGATCCCCCTCCACTTT.

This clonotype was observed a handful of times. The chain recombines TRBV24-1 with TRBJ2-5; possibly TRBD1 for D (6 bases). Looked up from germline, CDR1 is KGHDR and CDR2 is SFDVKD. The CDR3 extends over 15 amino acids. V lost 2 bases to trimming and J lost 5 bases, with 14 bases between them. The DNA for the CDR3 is TGTGCCACCAGTGATTCAAGGCAGGGGCCCGAGACCCAGTACTTC. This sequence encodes CATSDSRQGPETQYF.

The CDR3 loop is CASRAMGTQYF. The CDR3 DNA reads as TGTGCCAGTCGAGCGATGGGGACCCAGTACTTC. This chain uses TRBV12-3 or TRBV12-4 with TRBJ2-5; unclear D gene. Trimming left V 9 bases short and J 7 bases short, with 12 bases between. The CDR3 sequence is 11 residues long.

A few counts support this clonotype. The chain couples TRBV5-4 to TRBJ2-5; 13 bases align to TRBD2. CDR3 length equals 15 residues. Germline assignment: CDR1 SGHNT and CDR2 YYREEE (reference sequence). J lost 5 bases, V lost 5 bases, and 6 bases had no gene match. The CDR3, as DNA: TGTGCCAGCAGAGCGGGACTAGCGGGGTCGGAGACCCAGTACTTC. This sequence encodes CASRAGLAGSETQYF.

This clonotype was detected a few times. The CDR3 spells CAWSKQEKGGYTF. In nucleotides, the CDR3 is TGTGCCTGGAGCAAACAAGAGAAAGGGGGCTACACCTTC. The chain employs TRBV30 and TRBJ1-2; D ambiguous. The CDR3 has 13 amino acids. V was shortened by 3 bases and J by 8 bases, with 16 bases between the two germline ends. Germline values: CDR1 GTSNPN, CDR2 SVGIG (reference sequence).

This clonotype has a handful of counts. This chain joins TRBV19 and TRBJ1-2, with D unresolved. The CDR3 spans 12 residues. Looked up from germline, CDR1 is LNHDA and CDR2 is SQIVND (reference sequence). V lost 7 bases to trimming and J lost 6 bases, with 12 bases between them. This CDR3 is CASKAGPNGYTF. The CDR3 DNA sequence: TGTGCCAGTAAGGCAGGACCCAATGGCTACACCTTC.

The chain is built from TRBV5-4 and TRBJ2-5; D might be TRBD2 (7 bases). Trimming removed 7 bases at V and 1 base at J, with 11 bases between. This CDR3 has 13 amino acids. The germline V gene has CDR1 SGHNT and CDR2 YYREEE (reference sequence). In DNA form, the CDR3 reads TGTGCCAGCGGCGGGGGCAGCCAAGAGACCCAGTACTTC. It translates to CASGGGSQETQYF.

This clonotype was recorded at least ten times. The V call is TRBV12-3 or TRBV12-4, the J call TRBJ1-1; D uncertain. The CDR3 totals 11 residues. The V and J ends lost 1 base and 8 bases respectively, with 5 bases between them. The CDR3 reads CASSLGGEAFF. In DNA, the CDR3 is TGTGCCAGCAGTTTAGGGGGAGAAGCTTTCTTT.

Here the CDR3 reads CAIRDSSYNEQFF. CDR3 in DNA: TGTGCCATTCGGGATAGCTCCTACAATGAGCAGTTCTTC. This chain uses TRBV6-2 or TRBV6-3 with TRBJ2-1; weak D call: TRBD2 (5 bases). The CDR3 has 13 amino acids. The V gene's germline CDR1 is MNHEY and CDR2 SVGEGT. V gave up 10 bases and J gave up 0 bases, with 10 bases separating them.

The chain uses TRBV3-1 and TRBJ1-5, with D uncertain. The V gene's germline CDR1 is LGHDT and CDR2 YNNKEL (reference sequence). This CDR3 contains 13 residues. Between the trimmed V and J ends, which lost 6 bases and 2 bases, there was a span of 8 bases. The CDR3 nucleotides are TGTGCCAGCAGTCTTGACCGCAATCAGCCCCAGCATTTT. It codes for CASSLDRNQPQHF.

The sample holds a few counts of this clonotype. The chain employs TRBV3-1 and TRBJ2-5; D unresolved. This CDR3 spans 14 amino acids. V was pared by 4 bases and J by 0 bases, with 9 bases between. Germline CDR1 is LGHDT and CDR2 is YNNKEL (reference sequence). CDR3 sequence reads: CASSRNSDQETQYF. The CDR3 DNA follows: TGTGCCAGCAGCCGCAACAGCGACCAAGAGACCCAGTACTTC.

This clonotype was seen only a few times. The CDR3 DNA reads as TGTGCCAGCAGCTTGACAGGGGGATTGAACGAGCAGTACTTC. As protein: CASSLTGGLNEQYF. The chain employs TRBV14 and TRBJ2-7, with 9 bases that match TRBD1. Per the germline V gene, CDR1 is SGHDN and CDR2 is FVKESK. The CDR3 has 14 amino acids. Germline trimming cut 5 bases from V and 5 bases from J; bases unmatched to any gene: 7.

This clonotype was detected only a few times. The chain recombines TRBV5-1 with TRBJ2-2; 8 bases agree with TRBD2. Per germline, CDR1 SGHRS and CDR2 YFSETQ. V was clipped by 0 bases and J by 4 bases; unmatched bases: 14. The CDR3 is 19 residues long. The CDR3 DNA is TGCGCCAGCAGCTTGGCCAGTTCCGGGGGGGCCAGTGGCACCGGGGAGCTGTTTTTT. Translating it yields CASSLASSGGASGTGELFF.

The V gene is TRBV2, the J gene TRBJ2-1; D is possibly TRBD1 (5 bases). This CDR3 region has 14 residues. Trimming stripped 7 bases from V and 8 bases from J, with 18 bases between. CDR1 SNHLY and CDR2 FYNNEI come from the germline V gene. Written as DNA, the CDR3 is TGTGCCAGCAAGTGGGGCGGTGGGGTAGATGAGCAGTTCTTC. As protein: CASKWGGGVDEQFF.

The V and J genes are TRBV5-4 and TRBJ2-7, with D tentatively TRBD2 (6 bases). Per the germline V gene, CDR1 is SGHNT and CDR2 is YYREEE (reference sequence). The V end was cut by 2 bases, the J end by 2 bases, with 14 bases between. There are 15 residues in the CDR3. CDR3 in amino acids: CASSFGGGRAYEQYF. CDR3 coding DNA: TGTGCCAGCAGCTTCGGGGGAGGAAGAGCCTACGAGCAGTACTTC.

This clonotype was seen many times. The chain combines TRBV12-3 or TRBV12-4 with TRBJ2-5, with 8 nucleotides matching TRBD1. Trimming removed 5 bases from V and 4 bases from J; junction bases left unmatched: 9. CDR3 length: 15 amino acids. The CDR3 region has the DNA TGTGCCAGCAGTCCCGGACAGGGAGGAGGAGAGACCCAGTACTTC. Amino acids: CASSPGQGGGETQYF.

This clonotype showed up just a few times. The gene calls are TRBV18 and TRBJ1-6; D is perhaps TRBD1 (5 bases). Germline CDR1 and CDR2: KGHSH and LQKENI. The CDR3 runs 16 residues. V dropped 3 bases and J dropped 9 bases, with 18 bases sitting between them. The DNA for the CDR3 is TGTGCCAGCTCACCGAGGGTAACAGCAGGGACTTCACCCCTCCACTTT. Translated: CASSPRVTAGTSPLHF.